These T cell receptor beta chains were read from a single sample in a study of TIL therapy for anti-PD-1-resistant metastatic lung cancer. The table came from immunoSEQ multiplex PCR; TCRdb's copy has only in-frame clones and leaves some out. The top ten hold approximately 16% of the sample, which has about 43,000 clones, 65% to 80% seen once. Sequencing used blood, obtained at baseline. These receptors were obtained from an older man with non-small cell lung cancer. CDR3s include the opening cysteine and the closing phenylalanine or tryptophan. The order of the fields is D gene, V gene, clone size, J gene, CDR3 protein, CDR3 DNA. The D gene is left open where the match is weak. The size of a clone is reported for some rows only, either as once, few or many, or as a class for expanded clones.

NA,TRBV2,NA,TRBJ1-4,CASYPRGNEKLFF,TGTGCCAGTTATCCGAGGGGTAATGAAAAACTGTTTTTT
NA,TRBV5-1,NA,TRBJ2-3,CASSLSPGYTTTDTQYF,TGCGCCAGCAGCCTTAGTCCGGGGTATACAACCACAGATACGCAGTATTTT
NA,TRBV4-3,NA,TRBJ1-5,CASSLAAYSNQPQHF,TGCGCCAGCAGCCTGGCAGCTTATAGCAATCAGCCCCAGCATTTT
TRBD2,TRBV5-4,NA,TRBJ2-5,CASSLEVWREGPETQYF,TGTGCCAGCAGCTTGGAGGTCTGGCGGGAGGGCCCTGAGACCCAGTACTTC
TRBD1,TRBV5-1,NA,TRBJ1-6,CASSLAVGTENSPLHF,TGCGCCAGCAGCCTGGCCGTCGGGACAGAAAATTCACCCCTCCACTTT
TRBD1,TRBV5-8,NA,TRBJ1-1,CASSLGQGWGTEAFF,TGTGCCAGCAGCTTGGGACAGGGATGGGGCACTGAAGCTTTCTTT
TRBD1,TRBV6-1,medium-sized,TRBJ1-1,CASSPEDRGNTEAFF,TGTGCCAGCAGTCCCGAGGACAGGGGGAACACTGAAGCTTTCTTT
NA,TRBV9,NA,TRBJ2-7,CASSVAIGTTTYEQYF,TGTGCCAGCAGCGTAGCTATAGGGACAACTACCTACGAGCAGTACTTC
NA,TRBV5-1,once,TRBJ2-3,CASSLGGGTDTQYF,TGCGCCAGCAGCTTGGGAGGTGGAACAGATACGCAGTATTTT
NA,TRBV7-2,NA,TRBJ2-5,CASSSQETQYF,TGTGCCAGCAGCTCCCAAGAGACCCAGTACTTC
TRBD1,TRBV7-2,NA,TRBJ2-2,CASSPHRGLNTGELFF,TGTGCCAGCAGCCCCCACAGGGGGTTGAACACCGGGGAGCTGTTTTTT
TRBD1,TRBV6-1,NA,TRBJ1-4,CASTGGDRGEKLFF,TGTGCCAGCACGGGCGGGGACAGGGGCGAAAAACTGTTTTTT
TRBD1,TRBV5-1,NA,TRBJ2-7,CASSSPRVDLRATGGFNEQYF,TGCGCCAGCAGCTCCCCCCGGGTGGACCTGAGGGCGACAGGGGGGTTCAACGAGCAGTACTTC
TRBD1,TRBV4-1,once,TRBJ2-2,CASSRGQGPAGELFF,TGCGCCAGCAGCCGTGGACAGGGCCCGGCCGGGGAGCTGTTTTTT
NA,TRBV4-3,NA,TRBJ2-7,CASSQDSGGNEQYF,TGCGCCAGCAGCCAAGATTCAGGGGGGAACGAGCAGTACTTC
NA,TRBV6-1,NA,TRBJ2-7,CASSDRLSYEQYF,TGTGCCAGCAGTGATCGGCTCTCCTACGAGCAGTACTTC
TRBD1,TRBV7-2,NA,TRBJ2-1,CASSRTGSSYNEQFF,TGTGCCAGCAGCCGGACAGGATCATCCTACAATGAGCAGTTCTTC
NA,TRBV9,once,TRBJ2-1,CASNRGTGYNEQFF,TGTGCCAGCAATAGGGGCACGGGCTACAATGAGCAGTTCTTC
NA,TRBV5-5,NA,TRBJ1-5,CASSRELRNQPQHF,TGTGCCAGCAGCAGGGAACTCCGAAATCAGCCCCAGCATTTT
NA,TRBV18,NA,TRBJ1-1,CASSLTAQNTEAFF,TGTGCCAGCTCCCTAACTGCACAGAACACTGAAGCTTTCTTT
TRBD2,TRBV11-1,NA,TRBJ2-1,CASSRGVSGREGYEQFF,TGTGCCAGCAGCAGAGGGGTTAGCGGGAGGGAAGGGTATGAGCAGTTCTTC
TRBD1,TRBV9,NA,TRBJ2-1,CASSSTGGFSYNEQFF,TGTGCCAGCAGCTCAACAGGGGGTTTCTCCTACAATGAGCAGTTCTTC